Following are 18 T cell receptor beta chains from one sample sequenced in a study of blood T cell repertoires in COVID-19. Produced via immunoSEQ multiplex PCR; TCRdb's table is partial and in-frame only. This table has about 300,000 clones, around 88% appearing once. Sequencing used peripheral blood. These receptors were obtained from a woman under 40 with COVID-19, enrolled during active disease.

The chain links TRBV3-1 (or the pseudogene TRBV3-2) to TRBJ1-1; D is ambiguous. The V gene's germline CDR1 is LGHDT and CDR2 YNNKEL (reference sequence). With 0 bases removed from V and 5 bases from J, the gap between germline ends came to 10 bases. The CDR3 loop spans 14 amino acids. CDR3 protein: CASSQEVEGTEAFF. The DNA of the CDR3 is TGTGCCAGCAGCCAAGAAGTTGAGGGAACTGAAGCTTTCTTT.

The chain couples TRBV2 to TRBJ2-5; tentatively, D is TRBD2 (7 bases). The CDR3 spans 15 residues. V gave up 5 bases and J gave up 4 bases, with 17 bases separating them. Germline loops: CDR1 SNHLY, CDR2 FYNNEI. The CDR3 here is CASSSPGEGLETQYF. The CDR3 DNA reads as TGTGCCAGCAGTTCCCCAGGGGAGGGTTTAGAGACCCAGTACTTC.

V and J are TRBV29-1 and TRBJ2-3; D is undetermined. This CDR3 contains 12 residues. Trimming removed 4 bases from V and 9 bases from J, with 14 bases in between. The germline V gene has CDR1 SQVTM and CDR2 ANQGSEA. DNA of the CDR3: TGCAGCGTTGTCGGCGCAGAAGCGACGCAGTATTTT. As protein: CSVVGAEATQYF.

The chain links TRBV4-2 to TRBJ1-2; tentative D call: TRBD1 (5 bases). Germline V CDR1 and CDR2: LGHNA, YNFKEQ. V was clipped by 4 bases and J by 7 bases, with 13 bases between them. The CDR3 has 13 amino acids. The CDR3, as DNA: TGTGCCAGCAGCCCCCCTGGGGGGTTTGGCTACACCTTC. Residues: CASSPPGGFGYTF.

The chain carries TRBV5-5 and TRBJ1-1; no firm D call. The CDR3 is 13 residues long. From germline, CDR1 is SGHKS and CDR2 YYEKEE (reference sequence). V lost 4 bases to trimming and J lost 2 bases, with 9 bases between them. Written as DNA, the CDR3 is TGTGCCAGCAGCCCACTACTTAACACTGAAGCTTTCTTT. It translates to CASSPLLNTEAFF. Using reference TRBV5-5 and TRBJ1-1 for the parts outside the CDR3, the full variable domain is DAGVTQSPTHLIKTRGQQVTLRCSPISGHKSVSWYQQVLGQGPQFIFQYYEKEERGRGNFPDRFSARQFPNYSSELNVNALLLGDSALYLCASSPLLNTEAFFGQGTRLTVV.

This chain joins TRBV7-2 and TRBJ2-7; 11 nucleotides line up with TRBD2. The CDR3 runs 16 residues. Germline CDR1 reads SGHTA; CDR2 reads FQGNSA. V was pared by 1 base and J by 7 bases, with 9 bases of the junction left unmatched. This chain's CDR3 is CASSLGGTSGQSEQYF. CDR3 DNA: TGTGCCAGCAGCTTAGGAGGGACTAGCGGCCAGTCGGAGCAGTACTTC.

V and J are TRBV27 and TRBJ2-7; 9 bases fit TRBD2. This CDR3 has 18 amino acids. V trimming: 4 bases; J trimming: 6 bases; junction bases outside the gene matches: 19. Germline V gene sequence: CDR1 MNHEY, CDR2 SMNVEV (reference sequence). The CDR3 DNA follows: TGTGCCAGCAGTTCTCCCCGTGGTAGCGGGGGTCCTCGTCCCGAGCAGTACTTC. It translates to CASSSPRGSGGPRPEQYF.

This chain links TRBV11-1 with TRBJ2-1, with D possibly being TRBD1 (5 bases). This CDR3 is 14 amino acids long. In germline, CDR1 is SGHAT, CDR2 FQDESV (reference sequence). V lost 5 bases, J lost 2 bases, and 10 bases lay in between. The CDR3 nucleotides are TGTGCCAGCAGCGGACACCCGACCTACAATGAGCAGTTCTTC. It is translated as CASSGHPTYNEQFF.

The chain joins TRBV5-6 to TRBJ1-5; no definite D call. Germline CDR1 and CDR2: SGHDT and YYEEEE. CDR3 length equals 15 residues. Deletions cut 4 bases from V and 4 bases from J, with 15 bases between. This chain's CDR3 is CASSHPLSPNQPQHF. Here the CDR3 DNA reads TGTGCCAGCAGCCATCCACTTTCCCCTAATCAGCCCCAGCATTTT.

The chain uses TRBV23-1 and TRBJ1-5; 7 bases align to TRBD1. TRBV23-1 is labeled an ORF, and its function is uncertain. Losses at the gene ends were 4 bases for V and 4 bases for J; bases not matched to a gene: 7. This CDR3 has 15 amino acids. CDR3 residues: CASSLGRQGNQPQHF. CDR3 sequence (DNA): TGCGCCAGCAGTCTCGGTAGACAGGGAAATCAGCCCCAGCATTTT.

J is TRBJ2-1 and V is TRBV5-4; D remains unclear. Trimming cost V 1 base and J 5 bases, with 13 bases left between them. Germline V CDR1 and CDR2: SGHNT, YYREEE (reference sequence). CDR3 length: 15 amino acids. The CDR3 sequence is CASSLSLQFNNEQFF. The CDR3 DNA is TGTGCCAGCAGCTTGTCTTTACAGTTTAACAATGAGCAGTTCTTC.

This chain links TRBV7-6 with TRBJ2-1, with D possibly being TRBD2 (7 bases). Trimming pared 0 bases from V and 2 bases from J, leaving 8 bases between. Per the germline V gene, CDR1 is SGHVS and CDR2 is FNYEAQ. The CDR3 is 15 amino acids. As DNA, the CDR3 is TGTGCCAGCAGCTTAGCGGGGGGGCCCTACAATGAGCAGTTCTTC. Amino acid sequence: CASSLAGGPYNEQFF. Filled out from reference TRBV7-6 and TRBJ2-1, the complete variable domain reads GAGVSQSPRYKVTKRGQDVALRCDPISGHVSLYWYRQALGQGPEFLTYFNYEAQQDKSGLPNDRFSAERPEGSISTLTIQRTEQRDSAMYRCASSLAGGPYNEQFFGPGTRLTVL.

V gene TRBV7-9 combines with J gene TRBJ2-2; 10 positions agree with TRBD2. The germline CDR1 and CDR2 sequences are SEHNR and FQNEAQ (reference sequence). The CDR3 spans 17 residues. The ends lost 7 bases at V and 4 bases at J; junction bases unmatched: 12. CDR3 nucleotide sequence: TGTGCCAGCACCCTAACGATCCAGCGGGGGGGCACCGGGGAGCTGTTTTTT. It translates to CASTLTIQRGGTGELFF.

The V and J genes are TRBV6-2 or TRBV6-3 and TRBJ1-4; D perhaps matches TRBD1 (5 bases). The CDR3 extends over 14 amino acids. V gave up 2 bases and J gave up 8 bases, with 12 bases separating them. Germline V CDR1 and CDR2: MNHEY, SVGEGT. CDR3 residues: CASSYQAGEEKLFF. CDR3 nucleotide sequence: TGTGCCAGCAGTTACCAGGCGGGGGAAGAAAAACTGTTTTTT.

This chain's CDR3 is CASSVPSGTGFGLANQPQHF. CDR3 coding DNA: TGTGCCAGCAGTGTCCCTTCCGGGACAGGATTTGGGCTGGCTAATCAGCCCCAGCATTTT. The chain carries TRBV2 and TRBJ1-5, with 8 nucleotides matching TRBD1. V dropped 4 bases and J dropped 4; count of bases not matched to a gene: 21. Germline V CDR1 and CDR2: SNHLY, FYNNEI. This CDR3 comprises 20 residues. The whole variable domain, remainder taken from reference TRBV2 and TRBJ1-5, is EPEVTQTPSHQVTQMGQEVILRCVPISNHLYFYWYRQILGQKVEFLVSFYNNEISEKSEIFDDQFSVERPDGSNFTLKIRSTKLEDSAMYFCASSVPSGTGFGLANQPQHFGDGTRLSIL.

The J gene is TRBJ1-5, the V gene TRBV27; 10 bases align to TRBD1. The CDR3 sequence is 16 residues long. The trim removed 5 bases at V and 3 bases at J, leaving 7 bases unmatched. Germline V lookup: CDR1 MNHEY, CDR2 SMNVEV (reference sequence). The CDR3 loop reads CASSRTGTGDNQPQHF. The CDR3 DNA reads TGTGCCAGCAGTAGAACCGGGACAGGGGACAATCAGCCCCAGCATTTT.

The chain uses TRBV7-9 and TRBJ2-1; TRBD2 might be the D (5 bases). Trimming removed 5 bases at V and 8 bases at J, with 22 bases between. The CDR3 loop spans 16 amino acids. Germline values: CDR1 SEHNR, CDR2 FQNEAQ (reference sequence). The CDR3 sequence: CASSPAGVYYEDEQFF. The CDR3 DNA follows: TGTGCCAGCAGCCCCGCCGGGGTGTACTACGAGGATGAGCAGTTCTTC.

The chain links TRBV5-6 to TRBJ1-2, with D possibly being TRBD1 (5 bases). Germline V CDR1 and CDR2: SGHDT, YYEEEE. There are 13 residues in the CDR3. Trimming shortened V by 4 bases and J by 6 bases, and 13 bases separated the two germline ends. The CDR3 nucleotides are TGTGCCAGCAGCCCGGACCGGGGGGATGGCTACACCTTC. Translation gives CASSPDRGDGYTF.